The rows below give T cell receptor beta chains drawn from one sample of a study of blood T cells in healthy people across ages. MiXCR, run by TCRdb on the 5' RACE reads, gives a single entry per CDR3 protein. The profile covers roughly 680,000 distinct CDR3 sequences, with about 51% appearing a single time and roughly 14% taken by the ten largest. Sequencing was carried out using blood. These receptors were obtained from a woman at least 80 years old in good health. CDR3s leave out the opening cysteine and the closing phenylalanine or tryptophan. Not all rows give a size; the values are once, few, many and, for expanded clones, a class.

J,V,size,CDR3
NA,TRBV25-1,NA,ASRGTGKETQY
TRBJ2-5,TRBV7-9,NA,ASSRPGQRLEQY
TRBJ1-2,TRBV20-1,NA,SALDRGFYT
TRBJ1-1,TRBV20-1,NA,SARDLRGPWNTEAF
TRBJ2-5,TRBV6-6,NA,ASRDPRETQY
TRBJ2-5,TRBV4-2,NA,ASSQVGTEETQY
TRBJ1-1,TRBV5-1,few,ASEVSPRDNTEAF
TRBJ2-1,TRBV10-3,NA,AISGGLAGSYNEQF
TRBJ2-1,TRBV5-1,NA,ASSSLLGTNEQF
TRBJ1-5,TRBV20-1,NA,SASPNQPQH
TRBJ1-4,TRBV6-6,few,ASRKTRWDATNEKLF
TRBJ2-3,TRBV29-1,many,SVPVSEDTQY
TRBJ2-7,TRBV12-3/TRBV12-4,many,ASSPGSYEQY
TRBJ1-6,TRBV7-2,many,ASSLELGFISPLH
TRBJ2-1,TRBV9,few,ASTPRLGSSYNEQF
TRBJ2-2,TRBV9,NA,ASSVVGGTAGGELF
TRBJ2-1,TRBV18,NA,ASSPRTGGDEQF
TRBJ1-2,TRBV10-3,NA,AISASLRGYT
TRBJ2-3,TRBV2,NA,ASNKEGTDTQY
TRBJ1-5,TRBV6-1,many,ASSERGRYSNQPQH
TRBJ2-1,TRBV5-1,many,ASSFRGGRGSYNEQF
TRBJ2-2,TRBV9,NA,ASSARTRTGELF
TRBJ2-2,TRBV25-1,NA,ASMRIGNTGELF
TRBJ2-3,TRBV20-1,few,SAPRDRDPDTQY
TRBJ2-1,TRBV24-1,many,ATSDSLGGGYNEQF
TRBJ2-1,TRBV7-9,many,ASSKALWAYNEQF
TRBJ2-5,TRBV3-1,many,ASSQDSVAGTQETQY
TRBJ1-3,TRBV7-2,few,ASSFSTGGSGNTIY
TRBJ1-5,TRBV27,many,ASSQYPNQPQH